Following are 3 T cell receptor beta chains from one sample sequenced in a study of blood T cell repertoires in COVID-19. TCRdb's table, derived via immunoSEQ multiplex PCR, lists solely in-frame clones and lacks some. There are approximately 210,000 clones in the sample; 89% occur only once, and approximately 7.6% lies in the top ten. Specimen: PBMCs or T cells enriched from blood (not recorded which). The receptors stem from a woman aged 18 to 35 who had recovered from COVID-19.

The chain joins TRBV27 to TRBJ1-5; 9 bases agree with TRBD1. The CDR3 contains 17 residues. V trimming: 2 bases; J trimming: 7 bases; junction bases outside the gene matches: 12. The germline CDR1 and CDR2 sequences are MNHEY and SMNVEV (reference sequence). CDR3 in amino acids: CASSLKGLGQGYQPQHF. Written as DNA, the CDR3 is TGTGCCAGCAGTTTAAAGGGGCTGGGACAGGGATACCAGCCCCAGCATTTT.

The V gene is TRBV6-5, the J gene TRBJ1-5; perhaps TRBD1 as D (5 bases). The CDR3 runs 14 residues. The ends were cut back, 0 bases at V and 9 bases at J, with 12 bases in the middle. Per germline, CDR1 MNHEY and CDR2 SVGAGI. CDR3 residues: CASSYSRVGRPQHF. The CDR3 DNA reads as TGTGCCAGCAGTTACTCCAGGGTTGGGCGGCCCCAGCATTTT.

This chain joins TRBV5-4 and TRBJ2-1, with D possibly being TRBD2 (5 bases). Germline values: CDR1 SGHNT, CDR2 YYREEE (reference sequence). The ends were cut back, 4 bases at V and 7 bases at J, with 12 bases in the middle. The CDR3 loop spans 13 amino acids. CDR3 residues: CASSQPLANEQFF. The DNA for the CDR3 is TGTGCCAGCAGCCAACCCCTAGCAAATGAGCAGTTCTTC. The full variable domain, with the rest looked up from reference TRBV5-4 and TRBJ2-1, is ETGVTQSPTHLIKTRGQQVTLRCSSQSGHNTVSWYQQALGQGPQFIFQYYREEENGRGNFPPRFSGLQFPNYSSELNVNALELDDSALYLCASSQPLANEQFFGPGTRLTVL.